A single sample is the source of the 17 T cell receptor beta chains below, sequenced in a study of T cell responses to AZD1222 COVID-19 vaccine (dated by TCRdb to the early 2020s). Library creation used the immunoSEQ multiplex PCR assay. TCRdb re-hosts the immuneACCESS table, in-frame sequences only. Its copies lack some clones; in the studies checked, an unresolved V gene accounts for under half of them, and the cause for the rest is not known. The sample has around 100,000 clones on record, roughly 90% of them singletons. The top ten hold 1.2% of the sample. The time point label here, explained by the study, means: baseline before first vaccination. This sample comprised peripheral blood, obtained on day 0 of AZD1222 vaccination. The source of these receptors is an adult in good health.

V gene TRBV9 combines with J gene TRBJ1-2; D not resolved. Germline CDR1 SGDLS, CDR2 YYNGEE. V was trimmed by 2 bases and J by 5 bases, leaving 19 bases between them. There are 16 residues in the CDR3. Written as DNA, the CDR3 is TGTGCCAGCAGCGTCTCCCTAGGCCTGTACCCTTATGGCTACACCTTC. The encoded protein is CASSVSLGLYPYGYTF.

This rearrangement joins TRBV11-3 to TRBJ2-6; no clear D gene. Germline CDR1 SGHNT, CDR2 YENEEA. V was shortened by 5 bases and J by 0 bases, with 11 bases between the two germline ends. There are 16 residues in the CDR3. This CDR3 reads CASSPGGLSGANVLTF. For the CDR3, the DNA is TGTGCCAGCAGCCCGGGTGGTCTCTCTGGGGCCAACGTCCTGACTTTC. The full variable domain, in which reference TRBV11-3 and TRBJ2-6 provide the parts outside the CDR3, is EAGVVQSPRYKIIEKKQPVAFWCNPISGHNTLYWYLQNLGQGPELLIRYENEEAVDDSQLPKDRFSAERLKGVDSTLKIQPAELGDSAVYLCASSPGGLSGANVLTFGAGSRLTVL.

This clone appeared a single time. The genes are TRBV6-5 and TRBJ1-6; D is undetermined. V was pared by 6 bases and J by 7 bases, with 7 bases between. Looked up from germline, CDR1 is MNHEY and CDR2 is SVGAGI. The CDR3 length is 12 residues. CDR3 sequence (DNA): TGTGCCAGCAGACTAGCGAATTCACCCCTCCACTTT. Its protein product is CASRLANSPLHF.

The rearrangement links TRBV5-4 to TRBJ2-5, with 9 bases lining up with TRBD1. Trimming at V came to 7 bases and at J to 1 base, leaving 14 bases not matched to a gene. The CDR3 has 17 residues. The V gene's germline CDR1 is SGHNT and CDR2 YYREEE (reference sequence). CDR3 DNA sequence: TGTGCCAGCGGATTTCCCGGGACAGGGAAGGTCCAAGAGACCCAGTACTTC. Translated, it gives CASGFPGTGKVQETQYF.

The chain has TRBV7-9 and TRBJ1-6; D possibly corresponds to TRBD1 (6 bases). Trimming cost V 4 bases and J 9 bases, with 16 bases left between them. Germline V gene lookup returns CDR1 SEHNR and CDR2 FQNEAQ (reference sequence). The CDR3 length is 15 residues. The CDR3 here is CASSSRSGGASPLHF. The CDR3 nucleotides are TGTGCCAGCAGCTCTCGCTCCGGGGGGGCTTCACCCCTCCACTTT.

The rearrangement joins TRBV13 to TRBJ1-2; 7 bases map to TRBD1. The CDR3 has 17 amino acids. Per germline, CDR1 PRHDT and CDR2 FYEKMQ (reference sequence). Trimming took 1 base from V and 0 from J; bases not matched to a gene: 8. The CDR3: CASSLARGQGANYGYTF. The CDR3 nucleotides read TGTGCCAGCAGCTTAGCCCGGGGGCAGGGGGCTAACTATGGCTACACCTTC. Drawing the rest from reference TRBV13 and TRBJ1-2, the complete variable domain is AAGVIQSPRHLIKEKRETATLKCYPIPRHDTVYWYQQGPGQDPQFLISFYEKMQSDKGSIPDRFSAQQFSDYHSELNMSSLELGDSALYFCASSLARGQGANYGYTFGSGTRLTVV.

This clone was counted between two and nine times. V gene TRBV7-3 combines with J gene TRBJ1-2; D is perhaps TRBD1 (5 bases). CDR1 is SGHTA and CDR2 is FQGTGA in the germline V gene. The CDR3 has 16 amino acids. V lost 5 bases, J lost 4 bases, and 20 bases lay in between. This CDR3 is CASSPRGGEGIYGYTF. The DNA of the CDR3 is TGTGCCAGCAGCCCCCGGGGAGGGGAGGGGATCTATGGCTACACCTTC.

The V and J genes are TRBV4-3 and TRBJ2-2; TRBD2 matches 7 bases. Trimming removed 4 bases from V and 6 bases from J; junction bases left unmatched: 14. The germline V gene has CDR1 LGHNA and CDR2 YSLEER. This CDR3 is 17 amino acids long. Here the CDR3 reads CASSPILAAHFPGELFF. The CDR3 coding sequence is TGCGCCAGCAGCCCCATTCTAGCGGCCCACTTCCCCGGGGAGCTGTTTTTT.

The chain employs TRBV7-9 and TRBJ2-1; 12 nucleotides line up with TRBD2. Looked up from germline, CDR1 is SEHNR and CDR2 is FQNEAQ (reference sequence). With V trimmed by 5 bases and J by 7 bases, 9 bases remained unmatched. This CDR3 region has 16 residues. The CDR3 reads CASSAPSGGARNEQFF. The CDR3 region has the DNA TGTGCCAGCAGCGCCCCTAGCGGGGGGGCGCGGAATGAGCAGTTCTTC.

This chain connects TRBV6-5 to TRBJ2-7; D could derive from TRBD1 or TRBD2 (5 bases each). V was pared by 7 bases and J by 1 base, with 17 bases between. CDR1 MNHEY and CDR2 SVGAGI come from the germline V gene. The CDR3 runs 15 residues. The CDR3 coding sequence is TGTGCCAGCATCGACCGGGACCGAGTTTCCTACGAGCAGTACTTC. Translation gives CASIDRDRVSYEQYF.

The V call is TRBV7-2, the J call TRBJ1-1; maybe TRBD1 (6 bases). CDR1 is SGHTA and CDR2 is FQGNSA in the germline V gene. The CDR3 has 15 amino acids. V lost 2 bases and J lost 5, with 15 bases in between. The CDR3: CASSLSYGGRTEAFF. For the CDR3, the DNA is TGTGCCAGCAGCTTAAGTTACGGGGGCAGGACTGAAGCTTTCTTT. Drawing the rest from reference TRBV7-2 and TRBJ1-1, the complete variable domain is GAGVSQSPSNKVTEKGKDVELRCDPISGHTALYWYRQSLGQGLEFLIYFQGNSAPDKSGLPSDRFSAERTGGSVSTLTIQRTQQEDSAVYLCASSLSYGGRTEAFFGQGTRLTVV.

CDR3 amino acids: CASSLERNTGELFF. The CDR3 DNA sequence: TGCGCCAGCAGCTTGGAGAGGAACACCGGGGAGCTGTTTTTT. V usage is TRBV5-1 and J usage is TRBJ2-2; D uncertain. CDR1 and CDR2 (germline): SGHRS, YFSETQ. The CDR3 has 14 amino acids. V was trimmed by 0 bases and J by 1 base, leaving 4 bases between them. Combining the CDR3 with reference TRBV5-1 and TRBJ2-2 gives the whole variable domain KAGVTQTPRYLIKTRGQQVTLSCSPISGHRSVSWYQQTPGQGLQFLFEYFSETQRNKGNFPGRFSGRQFSNSRSEMNVSTLELGDSALYLCASSLERNTGELFFGEGSRLTVL.

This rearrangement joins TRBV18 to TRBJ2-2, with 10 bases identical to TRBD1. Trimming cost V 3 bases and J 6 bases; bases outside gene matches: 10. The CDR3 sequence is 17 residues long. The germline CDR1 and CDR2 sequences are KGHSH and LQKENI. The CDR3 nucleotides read TGTGCCAGCTCACCGGGAACGCCGGGACAGGGGTCCGGGGAGCTGTTTTTT. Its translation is CASSPGTPGQGSGELFF.

The CDR3 region has the DNA TGTGCCAGCAGTGATGGGTACTCCTATAATTCACCCCTCCACTTT. Translated: CASSDGYSYNSPLHF. V and J are TRBV6-4 and TRBJ1-6, with D unclear. Germline V gives CDR1 MRHNA, CDR2 SNTAGT. Trimming left V 3 bases short and J 0 bases short, with 6 bases between. The CDR3 contains 15 residues.

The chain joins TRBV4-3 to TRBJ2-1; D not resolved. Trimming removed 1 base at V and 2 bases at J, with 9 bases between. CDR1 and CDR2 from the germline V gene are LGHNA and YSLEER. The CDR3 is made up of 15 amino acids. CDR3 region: CASSQGWHPYNEQFF. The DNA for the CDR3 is TGCGCCAGCAGCCAAGGGTGGCATCCCTACAATGAGCAGTTCTTC.

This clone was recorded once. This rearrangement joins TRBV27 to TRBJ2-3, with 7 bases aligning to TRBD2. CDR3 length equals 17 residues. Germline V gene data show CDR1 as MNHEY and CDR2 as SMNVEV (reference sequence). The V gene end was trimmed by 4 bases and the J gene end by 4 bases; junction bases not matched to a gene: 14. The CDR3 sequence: CASSSLRTRNSADTQYF. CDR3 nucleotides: TGTGCCAGCAGTTCCTTGCGGACTAGAAATAGCGCAGATACGCAGTATTTT.

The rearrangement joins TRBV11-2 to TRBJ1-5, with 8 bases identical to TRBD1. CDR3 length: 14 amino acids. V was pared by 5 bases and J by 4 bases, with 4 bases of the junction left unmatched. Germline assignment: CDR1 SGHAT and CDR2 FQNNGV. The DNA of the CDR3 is TGTGCCAGCAGCCGGACAGGGCCAAATCAGCCCCAGCATTTT. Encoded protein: CASSRTGPNQPQHF.